This TCR beta chain was documented in a study of pediatric ulcerative colitis. Libraries were prepared by immunoSEQ multiplex PCR; TCRdb keeps only in-frame clonotypes and omits some of them. The data contain some 57,000 clones, around 87% of them singletons. The length of the CDR3 is 17 residues. With 1 base clipped from V and 5 bases from J, the junction kept 11 bases outside the gene matches. CDR1 is SGHTA, CDR2 FQGNSA, per germline. This receptor was identified in a boy aged 5-17 years who was a control in a study of pediatric ulcerative colitis. Sequences were obtained from blood. The J gene is TRBJ1-2, the V gene TRBV7-2; 9 bases align to TRBD1. The CDR3: CASSLVGRTGDSYGYTF. The DNA for the CDR3 is TGTGCCAGCAGCTTAGTTGGGAGGACAGGGGACTCTTATGGCTACACCTTC.